The source of this T cell receptor (beta chain) is a study of T-cell reconstitution after alpha-beta-depleted transplantation in children. Study findings and constraints: Fresh T-cell production supplied most of the T-cell counts and diversity seen one year after transplant.

On this clonotype: Its cognate antigen is unknown.

The TCRbeta library was prepared with unique molecular identifiers. TCRdb re-analysed the PCR reads in MiXCR, keeping a single row per CDR3 protein. The data show 450,000 to 700,000 distinct CDR3 sequences, 27% seen once. V was shortened by 3 bases and J by 3 bases, with 9 bases between the two germline ends. The CDR3 length is 13 residues. Germline CDR1 is SGHRS and CDR2 is YFSETQ. The chain joins TRBV5-1 to TRBJ1-1; D gene ambiguous. This TCR was sampled from a boy in the first two years of life with Wiskott-Aldrich syndrome, due to receive a stem cell transplant. The sequencing used PBMCs, collected before TCRalphabeta/CD19-depleted stem cell transplant. The CDR3: CASSSEGHTEAFF. The CDR3 bases are TGCGCCAGCAGCTCTGAGGGCCACACTGAAGCTTTCTTT.